This TCR beta chain was obtained from a study of OX40 agonist ivuxolimab in advanced cancers. Study background: Hepatocellular carcinoma, melanoma, renal cell or head and neck cancer occurred in dose-escalation patients. Three patients, one with hepatocellular carcinoma and two with cutaneous melanoma, achieved partial responses.

This clone is a singleton in its sample. Its antigen is not identified. The study's findings and limits: The average count of expanded clones was higher among CD8+ T cells than among CD4+.

Libraries were prepared by immunoSEQ multiplex PCR; TCRdb keeps only in-frame clonotypes and omits some of them. The top ten clones hold 1.4% to 1.5% of a sample with nearly 25,000 clones, approximately 78% of them seen once. Germline loops: CDR1 SGHDT, CDR2 YYEEEE. CDR3 length: 16 amino acids. The V end lost 5 bases, the J end lost 5 bases, and 22 bases lay between the germline ends. This specimen was CD4+ or CD8+ T cells sorted from blood, taken in a trial of the OX40 agonist ivuxolimab. The chain is built from TRBV5-6 and TRBJ1-2; D is perhaps TRBD1 (6 bases). This clonotype originated in an adult with an advanced solid tumor such as melanoma, head and neck, liver or kidney cancer. The DNA for the CDR3 is TGTGCCAGCAGTTCCGGACAGCTGCTTCTCTGGTATGGCTACACCTTC. Encoded protein: CASSSGQLLLWYGYTF.